This T cell receptor beta chain was identified during a study of beta chain features in type 1 diabetes. Findings and caveats of the study: Moderate yet significant TCRB CDR3 shortening was seen in Type 1 diabetes patients in all four CD4+ subsets.

Purity exceeding 98% was reached by all sorted populations. Note on this clone: Its specificity is not known.

The CDR3 length is 13 residues. V was clipped by 5 bases and J by 5 bases; unmatched bases: 5. The V gene's germline CDR1 is MNHEY and CDR2 SVGAGI. The investigators reverse transcribed all of the isolated RNA, so they sequenced expressed TCRB transcripts. This table comes from immunoSEQ multiplex PCR, and its TCRdb copy is limited to in-frame clones, with some not included. The data show hundreds of thousands of clones, around 15% seen once. The chain recombines TRBV6-5 with TRBJ2-7; 8 bases are a match to TRBD1. The sequencing input was naive CD4+ T cells from blood. This TCR derives from a man aged 18 to 30 in good health. As DNA, the CDR3 is TGTGCCAGCAGTGAGGGACAGGTGCACGAGCAGTACTTC. It codes for CASSEGQVHEQYF.